These T cell receptor beta chains were read from a single sample in a study of shared clonotypes between healthy human individuals. TCRdb keeps only in-frame clones here, not all; method: immunoSEQ multiplex PCR. Found here are hundreds of thousands of clones, about 91% of them singletons; the top ten hold approximately 24%. Sequences were obtained from naive CD8+ T cells sorted from blood. The receptors stem from a man under 40 in good health. CDR3s include the opening cysteine and the closing phenylalanine or tryptophan. D genes are given only for firm matches. A row's size may be missing; if present it is once, few, many or a size class.

clone size,D gene,J gene,V gene,CDR3 protein,CDR3 DNA
few,NA,TRBJ1-5,TRBV7-9,CASSLVGLDQPQHF,TGTGCCAGCAGCTTAGTAGGGCTGGATCAGCCCCAGCATTTT
NA,NA,TRBJ1-4,TRBV5-4,CASSSDGTYNEKLFF,TGTGCCAGCAGTTCCGATGGGACCTATAATGAAAAACTGTTTTTT
NA,NA,TRBJ2-3,TRBV28,CASSLTGSSTDTQYF,TGTGCCAGCAGTTTAACAGGCTCTAGCACAGATACGCAGTATTTT
NA,TRBD2,TRBJ2-7,TRBV27,CASSPQRDGYEQYF,TGTGCCAGCAGTCCCCAGCGGGATGGGTACGAGCAGTACTTC
NA,NA,TRBJ1-5,TRBV19,CASSIGWGRGGKSGQPQHF,TGTGCCAGTAGTATCGGCTGGGGCAGGGGAGGGAAGTCGGGGCAGCCCCAGCATTTT
NA,NA,TRBJ2-1,TRBV6-6,CASSYLASSNNEQFF,TGTGCCAGCAGTTATTTGGCTAGCAGCAACAATGAGCAGTTCTTC
NA,NA,TRBJ2-5,TRBV9,CASSPDGLGGETQYF,TGTGCCAGCAGCCCCGATGGCCTTGGCGGGGAGACCCAGTACTTC
NA,NA,TRBJ2-2,TRBV7-9,CASSLSRNTGELFF,TGTGCCAGCAGCTTAAGTAGGAACACCGGGGAGCTGTTTTTT
once,TRBD2,TRBJ2-1,TRBV5-6,CASSSGTSNAVYNEQFF,TGTGCCAGCAGCTCCGGGACTAGCAACGCCGTTTACAATGAGCAGTTCTTC
many,TRBD1,TRBJ2-3,TRBV5-1,CASSSGQGADTQYF,TGCGCCAGCAGCTCCGGACAGGGGGCAGATACGCAGTATTTT
NA,NA,TRBJ1-1,TRBV6-5,CASSALPFPGAEAFF,TGTGCCAGCAGTGCACTCCCATTTCCAGGGGCTGAAGCTTTCTTT
NA,NA,TRBJ2-1,TRBV30,CAWYSPYNEQFF,TGTGCCTGGTACTCCCCCTACAATGAGCAGTTCTTC
NA,TRBD2,TRBJ2-7,TRBV2,CASRGGIAGVSYEQYF,TGTGCCAGCAGGGGTGGGATAGCGGGAGTGTCCTACGAGCAGTACTTC
NA,NA,TRBJ2-5,TRBV7-9,CASSLEGVETQYF,TGTGCCAGCAGCTTGGAGGGAGTAGAGACCCAGTACTTC
NA,NA,TRBJ2-4,TRBV11-3,CASSLVARTDNLDKNIQYF,TGTGCCAGCAGCTTAGTGGCGCGAACTGACAATTTGGACAAAAACATTCAGTACTTC
NA,TRBD2,TRBJ2-2,TRBV7-3,CASRVAGGRNTGELFF,TGTGCCAGCAGAGTCGCGGGAGGGCGTAACACCGGGGAGCTGTTTTTT
NA,TRBD1,TRBJ2-7,TRBV5-1,CASSYDRGYEQYF,TGCGCCAGCAGCTACGACAGGGGCTACGAGCAGTACTTC
NA,NA,TRBJ2-1,TRBV7-9,CASSEYVSQVYNEQFF,TGTGCCAGCAGCGAATACGTTTCACAGGTTTACAATGAGCAGTTCTTC
NA,TRBD2,TRBJ2-7,TRBV6-6,CASSQGLAETYEQYF,TGTGCCAGCAGCCAAGGACTAGCTGAGACCTACGAGCAGTACTTC
NA,NA,TRBJ2-7,TRBV7-9,CASSSGQTYEQYF,TGTGCCAGCAGCTCCGGACAGACCTACGAGCAGTACTTC
NA,NA,TRBJ2-5,TRBV13,CASSLGQARQTQYF,TGTGCCAGCAGCTTAGGCCAGGCTCGGCAGACCCAGTACTTC
NA,NA,TRBJ1-2,TRBV7-9,CASSLFQGTYGYTF,TGTGCCAGCAGCTTGTTTCAGGGTACCTATGGCTACACCTTC
NA,NA,TRBJ2-1,TRBV6-4,CASSYQGHNEQFF,TGTGCCAGCAGCTATCAGGGGCACAATGAGCAGTTCTTC
NA,TRBD2,TRBJ2-5,TRBV18,CASSHSGTSGETQYF,TGTGCCAGCTCACATAGCGGGACCTCTGGGGAGACCCAGTACTTC
NA,NA,TRBJ2-7,TRBV27,CASSSNVYNSYEQYF,TGTGCCAGCAGTTCGAACGTTTACAACTCCTACGAGCAGTACTTC
NA,NA,TRBJ1-1,TRBV4-2,CASSQATGTEKGTEAFF,TGTGCCAGCAGCCAAGCAACCGGGACCGAAAAAGGGACTGAAGCTTTCTTT
NA,NA,TRBJ2-7,TRBV5-1,CASSLLGYEQYF,TGCGCCAGCAGCTTGTTGGGCTACGAGCAGTACTTC
NA,TRBD1,TRBJ2-1,TRBV5-1,CASSPGQGAKNEQFF,TGCGCCAGCAGCCCCGGACAGGGGGCTAAGAATGAGCAGTTCTTC
NA,NA,TRBJ1-2,TRBV11-2,CASSLVAAPNYGYTF,TGTGCCAGCAGCTTAGTGGCAGCCCCAAACTATGGCTACACCTTC
NA,NA,TRBJ1-1,TRBV6-4,CASSEDGTGATEAFF,TGTGCCAGCAGTGAGGACGGGACGGGGGCCACTGAAGCTTTCTTT
NA,TRBD1,TRBJ2-7,TRBV7-9,CASSLRGLDEQYF,TGTGCCAGCAGCTTAAGGGGGCTGGACGAGCAGTACTTC
NA,TRBD2,TRBJ2-6,TRBV28,CASSLFPSGRISGANVLTF,TGTGCCAGCAGTTTATTTCCTAGCGGGAGGATCTCTGGGGCCAACGTCCTGACTTTC
NA,NA,TRBJ2-7,TRBV5-6,CASSLGRGEQYF,TGTGCCAGCAGCTTGGGAAGGGGCGAGCAGTACTTC
NA,TRBD1,TRBJ2-1,TRBV14,CASSQDRSLERGHNEQFF,TGTGCCAGCAGCCAAGATCGGTCCCTAGAGAGGGGGCACAATGAGCAGTTCTTC
NA,TRBD1,TRBJ2-7,TRBV29-1,CSVRKGTGKSYEQYF,TGCAGCGTACGAAAAGGGACAGGGAAATCCTACGAGCAGTACTTC
NA,NA,TRBJ2-1,TRBV27,CASSLSPPGYNEQFF,TGTGCCAGCAGTTTAAGCCCCCCCGGGTACAATGAGCAGTTCTTC
NA,NA,TRBJ2-7,TRBV4-3,CASSQDPGAKQYF,TGCGCCAGCAGCCAAGATCCGGGAGCCAAGCAGTACTTC
NA,NA,TRBJ2-1,TRBV11-2,CASSLGGGRYNEQFF,TGTGCCAGCAGCTTAGGGGGTGGGCGGTACAATGAGCAGTTCTTC
few,NA,TRBJ2-7,TRBV6-6,CASSYPMGEVEYF,TGTGCCAGCAGTTACCCTATGGGGGAGGTGGAGTACTTC
NA,NA,TRBJ2-1,TRBV4-1,CASSQAGGISYNEQFF,TGCGCCAGCAGCCAAGCTGGCGGGATCTCCTACAATGAGCAGTTCTTC
NA,NA,TRBJ1-3,TRBV4-2,CASSPRSPGNTIYF,TGTGCCAGCAGCCCCCGCTCCCCAGGAAACACCATATATTTT
NA,TRBD2,TRBJ2-2,TRBV10-1,CASGGSPNTGELFF,TGCGCCTCTGGCGGGAGCCCTAACACCGGGGAGCTGTTTTTT
NA,TRBD2,TRBJ2-1,TRBV9,CASSPSSGALNEQFF,TGTGCCAGCAGCCCCAGCAGCGGGGCCCTCAATGAGCAGTTCTTC